The source of this T cell receptor (beta chain) is a study of T cells in tuberculosis. Findings of the study overall: Smaller alpha distances in active tuberculosis partly reflected shorter CDR3-alpha lengths. Samples were chosen by availability of cryopreserved specimens. Smaller distances to GMM-specific TCRs suggested their expansion in active tuberculosis.

With respect to this clone: The antigen is unknown.

The V end lost 2 bases, the J end lost 6 bases, and 8 bases lay between the germline ends. CDR1 SGHAT and CDR2 FQNNGV come from the germline V gene. The CDR3 totals 13 residues. TCRdb's copy holds only in-frame clones and misses some; the assay was immunoSEQ multiplex PCR. The table has some 29,000 clones, 85% to 90% seen once. Each clinical donor contributed on average roughly 100,000 T cells from unsorted cryopreserved PBMC. The sample consisted of PBMCs. This chain uses TRBV11-2 with TRBJ2-1, with D unresolved. The sequence was collected from a donor aged 10-29 years with latent tuberculosis or without tuberculosis infection. For the CDR3, the DNA is TGTGCCAGCAGCTTAAATTTCATCAATGAGCAGTTCTTC. Amino acids: CASSLNFINEQFF.